The 4 T cell receptor beta chains below were found in one sample sequenced in a study of cytomegalovirus exposure and HLA in healthy donors. The PCR made use of 60 Vbeta and 13 Jbeta primers. Repertoires were generated with immunoSEQ multiplex PCR, while TCRdb's copy carries only in-frame clones and drops some. The sample includes around 180,000 clones, over 70% of them seen just once. Input material: PBMCs. The receptors derive from a woman aged 45-65 years in good health and CMV-seronegative.

The genes are TRBV28 and TRBJ1-2; D is unclear. Per germline, CDR1 MDHEN and CDR2 SYDVKM. The V and J ends lost 7 bases and 5 bases respectively, with 11 bases between them. This CDR3 contains 12 residues. This CDR3 is CASTRTVYGYTF. The CDR3 coding sequence is TGTGCCAGCACTAGGACTGTATATGGCTACACCTTC.

The genes are TRBV28 and TRBJ2-7; 8 bases agree with TRBD1. The CDR3 has 13 amino acids. Trimming took 7 bases from V and 3 from J; bases not matched to a gene: 5. Germline values: CDR1 MDHEN, CDR2 SYDVKM. CDR3 loop: CASTDRGIYEQYF. The CDR3 nucleotides are TGTGCCAGCACCGACAGGGGTATCTACGAGCAGTACTTC.

This sequence joins TRBV6-4 and TRBJ2-1; 7 bases map to TRBD1. The CDR3 is 14 amino acids. V was clipped by 3 bases and J by 6 bases; unmatched bases: 5. The V gene's germline CDR1 is MRHNA and CDR2 SNTAGT. The CDR3 nucleotides read TGTGCCAGCAGTGAGCAGGGGGTGACCAATGAGCAGTTCTTC. Its protein product is CASSEQGVTNEQFF.

V gene TRBV19 combines with J gene TRBJ2-6; D is perhaps TRBD1 (6 bases). This CDR3 region has 17 residues. Trimming removed 8 bases from V and 0 bases from J, with 17 bases in between. CDR1 and CDR2 from the germline V gene are LNHDA and SQIVND (reference sequence). CDR3 nucleotide sequence: TGTGCCAGTGTCGGGACAACCTCAAGCTCTGGGGCCAACGTCCTGACTTTC. Amino acids: CASVGTTSSSGANVLTF.